This entry features one TCR beta chain sequence. Mismatch with germline at one junction end may stem from a read error. This CDR3 is 14 amino acids long. The germline V gene has CDR1 GTSNPN and CDR2 SVGIG (reference sequence). The sample originates from a study of blood T cell repertoires in COVID-19. Study-wide context: Acute and convalescent COVID-19 specimens originated in the United States, Italy and Spain. PBMCs, B-cell-depleted T cells, or T cells provided the cDNA or gDNA that made up the material.

In the source study's methods: Amplifying reference gene primers gave estimates of nucleated cell counts. Measured with immunoSEQ multiplex PCR; TCRdb has only the in-frame clones, and not every one. V and J calls and clone size are those listed in that table; D and trimming were worked out from the DNA. This table has fewer than 100,000 clones, more than 75% appearing once. Sequenced material: peripheral blood. The sequence was obtained from a woman at least 80 years old with acute or convalescent COVID-19. The rearrangement links TRBV30 to TRBJ1-2; 8 bases are a match to TRBD1. CDR3 bases: TGTGCCCGGAGTGCCCGGCAGGGGGCTAGTGGCTACACCTTC. The encoded protein is CARSARQGASGYTF.